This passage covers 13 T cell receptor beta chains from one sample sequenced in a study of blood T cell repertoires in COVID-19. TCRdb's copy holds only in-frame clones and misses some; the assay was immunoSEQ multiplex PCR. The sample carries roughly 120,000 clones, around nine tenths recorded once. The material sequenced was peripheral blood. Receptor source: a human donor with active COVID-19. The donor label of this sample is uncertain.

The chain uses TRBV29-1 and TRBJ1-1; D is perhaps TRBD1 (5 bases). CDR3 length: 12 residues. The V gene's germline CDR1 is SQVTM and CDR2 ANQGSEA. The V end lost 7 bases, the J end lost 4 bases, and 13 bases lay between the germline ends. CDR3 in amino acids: CSARPGPTEAFF. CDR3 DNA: TGCAGCGCCCGCCCAGGGCCCACTGAAGCTTTCTTT.

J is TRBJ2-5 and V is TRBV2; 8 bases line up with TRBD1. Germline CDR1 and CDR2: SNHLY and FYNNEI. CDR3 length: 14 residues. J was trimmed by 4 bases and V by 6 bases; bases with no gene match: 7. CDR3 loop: CASRKDRVGETQYF. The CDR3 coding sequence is TGTGCCAGCAGGAAGGACAGGGTCGGAGAGACCCAGTACTTC.

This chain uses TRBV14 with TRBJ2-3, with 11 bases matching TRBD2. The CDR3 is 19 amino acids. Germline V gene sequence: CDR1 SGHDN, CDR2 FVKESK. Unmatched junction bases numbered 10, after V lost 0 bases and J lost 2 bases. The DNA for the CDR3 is TGTGCCAGCAGCCAAGATCCTTCCGGGACTAGCGGCTCCACAGATACGCAGTATTTT. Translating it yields CASSQDPSGTSGSTDTQYF.

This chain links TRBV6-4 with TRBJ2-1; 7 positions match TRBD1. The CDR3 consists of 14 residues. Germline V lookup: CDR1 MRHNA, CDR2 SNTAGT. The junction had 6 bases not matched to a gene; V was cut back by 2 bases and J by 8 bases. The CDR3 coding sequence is TGTGCCAGCAGTGACAGGGGGCAAGCAGATGAGCAGTTCTTC. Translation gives CASSDRGQADEQFF.

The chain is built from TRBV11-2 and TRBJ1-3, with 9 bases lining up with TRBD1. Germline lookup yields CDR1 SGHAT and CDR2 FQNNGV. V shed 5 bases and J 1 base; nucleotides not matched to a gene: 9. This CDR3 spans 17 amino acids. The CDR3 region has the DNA TGTGCCAGCAGCGCGCTAAGGGACAGGGCTTCTGGAAACACCATATATTTT. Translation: CASSALRDRASGNTIYF.

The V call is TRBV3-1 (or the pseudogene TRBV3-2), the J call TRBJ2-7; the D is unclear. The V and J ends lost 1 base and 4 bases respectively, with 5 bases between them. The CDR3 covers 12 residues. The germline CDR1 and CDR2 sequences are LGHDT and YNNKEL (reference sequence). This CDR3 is CASSQGDYEQYF. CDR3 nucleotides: TGTGCCAGCAGCCAAGGAGATTACGAGCAGTACTTC.

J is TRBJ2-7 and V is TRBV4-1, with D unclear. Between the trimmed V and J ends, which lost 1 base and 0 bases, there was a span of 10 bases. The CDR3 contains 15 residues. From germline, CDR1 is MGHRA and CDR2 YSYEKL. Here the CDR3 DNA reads TGCGCCAGCAGCCAAGTGTGGCGGTCCTCCTACGAGCAGTACTTC. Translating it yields CASSQVWRSSYEQYF.

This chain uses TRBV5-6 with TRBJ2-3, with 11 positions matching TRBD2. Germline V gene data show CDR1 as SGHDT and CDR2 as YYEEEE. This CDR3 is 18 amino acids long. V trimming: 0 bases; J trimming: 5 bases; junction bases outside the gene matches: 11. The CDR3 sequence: CASSLVGRIAGGRDTQYF. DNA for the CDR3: TGTGCCAGCAGCTTGGTTGGTCGGATAGCGGGGGGGCGAGATACGCAGTATTTT. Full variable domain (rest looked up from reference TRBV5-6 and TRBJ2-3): DAGVTQSPTHLIKTRGQQVTLRCSPKSGHDTVSWYQQALGQGPQFIFQYYEEEERQRGNFPDRFSGHQFPNYSSELNVNALLLGDSALYLCASSLVGRIAGGRDTQYFGPGTRLTVL.

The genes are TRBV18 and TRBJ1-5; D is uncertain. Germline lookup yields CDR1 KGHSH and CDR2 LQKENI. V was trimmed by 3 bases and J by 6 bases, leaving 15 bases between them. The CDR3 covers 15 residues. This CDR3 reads CASSPRPDEGQPQHF. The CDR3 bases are TGTGCCAGCTCACCGCGGCCCGACGAGGGTCAGCCCCAGCATTTT.

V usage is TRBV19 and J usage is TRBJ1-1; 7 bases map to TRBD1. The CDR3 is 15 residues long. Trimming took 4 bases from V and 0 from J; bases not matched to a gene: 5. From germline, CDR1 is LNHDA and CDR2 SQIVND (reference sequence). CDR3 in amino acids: CASSTQGQMNTEAFF. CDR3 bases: TGTGCCAGTAGTACCCAGGGACAGATGAACACTGAAGCTTTCTTT.

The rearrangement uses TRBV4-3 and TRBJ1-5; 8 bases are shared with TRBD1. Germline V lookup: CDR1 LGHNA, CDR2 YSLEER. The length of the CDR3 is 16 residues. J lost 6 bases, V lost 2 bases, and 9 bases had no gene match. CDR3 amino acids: CASSQRTGFGRQPQHF. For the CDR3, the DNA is TGCGCCAGCAGCCAAAGGACAGGGTTTGGGCGTCAGCCCCAGCATTTT.

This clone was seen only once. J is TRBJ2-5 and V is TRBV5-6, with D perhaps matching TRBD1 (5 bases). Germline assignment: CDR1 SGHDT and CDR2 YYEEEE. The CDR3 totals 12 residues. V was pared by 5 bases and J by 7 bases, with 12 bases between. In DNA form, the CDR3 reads TGTGCCAGCAGTGAGCAGGGAACGACCCAGTACTTC. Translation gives CASSEQGTTQYF. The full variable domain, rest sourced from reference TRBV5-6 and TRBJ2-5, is DAGVTQSPTHLIKTRGQQVTLRCSPKSGHDTVSWYQQALGQGPQFIFQYYEEEERQRGNFPDRFSGHQFPNYSSELNVNALLLGDSALYLCASSEQGTTQYFGPGTRLLVL.

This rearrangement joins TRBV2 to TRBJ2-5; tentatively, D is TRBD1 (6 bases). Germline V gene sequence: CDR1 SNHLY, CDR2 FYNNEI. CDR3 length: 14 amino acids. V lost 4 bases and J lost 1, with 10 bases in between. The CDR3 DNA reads TGTGCCAGCAGTGGACAGGCGCTCCAAGAGACCCAGTACTTC. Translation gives CASSGQALQETQYF.